What follows describes a single TCR beta chain. Its antigen target is currently unknown. No much larger clonotype is one base removed from it; base qualities were not supplied. This record belongs to a study of blood T cell repertoires in COVID-19 (dated by TCRdb to 2018 to 2020). Context from the whole study: Collaborator samples came from the United States, Italy and Spain and covered acute and convalescent phases of COVID-19. A de-identified subject ID, COVID-19 status, age in years and sex were almost always included in the sample metadata. The material from the prospective study consisted of cDNA or gDNA derived from T cells, B-cell-depleted T cells, or PBMCs. The samples were drawn from two sources: the first 160 participants of the ongoing ImmuneRACE study, and 1,000 to 1,500 subjects contributed by 6 global collaborators. Deeply sampled blood TCRbeta repertoires from subjects exposed to, actively infected with, or recovered from COVID-19 were included in the dataset. The repertoires were released in a freely available public database meant as a resource for research on the immune response to SARS-CoV-2. Where available, HLA class I and class II types were taken from metadata supplied by the sample provider and were not determined by assay-based typing. Results the study describes overall, beyond this receptor: The amount of clinical and demographic metadata varied by source and participant and was provided uncurated.

TCRbeta CDR3 regions were amplified from genomic DNA using the immunoSEQ Assay, a bias-controlled multiplex PCR. In the authors' own workflow: Nucleated cell counts per sample were estimated from amplification of reference gene primers within the assay. To quantify the absolute abundance of each unique TCRbeta CDR3 rearrangement, sequence reads were collapsed and filtered. For each sample, productive Simpson clonality was calculated as the square root of Simpson's diversity index across productive rearrangements. Sourced from immuneACCESS, this table was stored by TCRdb with only in-frame sequences that have V and J called. A share of the clones is absent; for the studies checked, an unresolved V gene accounts for under half, and the remainder has no known explanation. That table furnishes V, J and clone size, whereas the DNA furnished D and trimming. The sample includes over 40,000 clones, with just over 85% observed a single time. About 2.7% of the sample is in the top ten clones.

From V the trimming removes 6 bases and from J it removes 4 bases, while the gene matches leave 2 bases of the junction unaccounted for. The CDR3, from cysteine to phenylalanine, totals 14 residues. The entry retains the CDR3 DNA only, 42 bases that are in frame from base 1. CDR1 SNHLY and CDR2 FYNNEI were looked up in the germline V gene. Each collaborating institution followed its own protocols to collect whole blood in K2EDTA tubes. For TCRbeta analysis, collaborator samples were shipped as frozen whole blood, as isolated PBMCs, or as DNA extracted from either sample type. This chain joins TRBV2 to TRBJ1-5, with 11 junctional bases fitting TRBD1. This receptor was taken from a man older than 75 with acute or convalescent COVID-19. Source material: peripheral blood. The CDR3 reads CASSRDRGNQPQHF. Here is the DNA: TGTGCCAGCAGCCGGGACAGGGGGAATCAGCCCCAGCATTTT.